The clone carrying this T cell receptor beta chain was seen repeatedly, ten times or more. Antigen: not known. The donors, all healthy, were Caucasians living in Russia, aged about 6 to 100. PBMCs were isolated at a quantity of at least 6 million per sample. Then a second PCR, running about 6 to 12 cycles, was carried out with a sample-barcoded 5' primer and a J-beta primer mix. TCRdb reanalysed the 5' RACE reads using MiXCR and keeps one entry per CDR3 protein. The data hold 590,000 or so distinct CDR3 sequences, with under 30% observed a single time. These data originate in a study of blood T cells in healthy people across ages. About the study: Template switching captured about one barcoded beta molecule per two T cells. Study results and limitations: Researchers said unsorted PBMCs prevented a conclusive naive versus antigen-experienced comparison.

Germline V CDR1 and CDR2: ENHRY, SYGVKD. The CDR3 loop spans 14 amino acids. The germline V and J ends were trimmed by 3 bases and 1 base, with 9 bases remaining between them. What was sequenced was blood. The V and J genes are TRBV10-3 and TRBJ1-1; D unresolved. The receptor was derived from a woman at least 80 years old in good health. The CDR3 region has the DNA TGTGCCATCAGTGATCGGACGGAGAACACTGAAGCTTTCTTT. It yields the protein CAISDRTENTEAFF.